This T cell receptor beta chain appears in the sequencing data of a study of T cell responses to AZD1222 COVID-19 vaccine. Overall study results and limits: Vaccine-associated CD4 TCRs spanned spike, dominant at 160-218 and 743-854. Nearly half of the spike-specific TCRs reportedly recognize variant regions that carry no mutations.

The repertoire was sequenced with immunoSEQ multiplex PCR; TCRdb's copy has only in-frame clones and lacks some. The top ten hold over 4% of the sample, which has under 200,000 clones, roughly 90% seen once. As to this clone: Its specificity is not known.

The sequence derives from an adult who received the AZD1222 COVID-19 vaccine. The sample in question was peripheral blood, obtained 28 days after the second AZD1222 dose.

The DNA of the CDR3 is TGTGCCAGTAGCGCATACATGAACACTGAAGCTTTCTTT. Protein sequence: CASSAYMNTEAFF. The chain joins TRBV19 to TRBJ1-1; D is undetermined. There are 13 residues in the CDR3. Germline CDR1 and CDR2: LNHDA and SQIVND (reference sequence). The V end lost 6 bases, the J end lost 0 bases, and 8 bases lay between the germline ends.